The sample holds many counts of the clone carrying this TCR beta chain. The antigen is not known. Trimming removed 6 bases from V and 1 base from J, with 9 bases in between. Germline values: CDR1 SQVTM, CDR2 ANQGSEA. CDR3 length: 12 amino acids. The entry originates in a study of identical twins. Whole-study results and caveats: Zero-insertion analyses could be partly confounded by invariant MAIT and iNKT cells. An excess of low generation probability was shown by twin-shared out-of-frame alpha sequences.

TCRdb reanalysed the 5' RACE reads using MiXCR and keeps one entry per CDR3 protein. The sample lists roughly 710,000 distinct CDR3 sequences; approximately 6.1% were seen once. V and J are TRBV29-1 and TRBJ1-1, with a weak D call TRBD1 (6 bases). This receptor was obtained from a man between 18 and 29 years old in good health. Sequences were obtained from naive T cells sorted from blood. Here the CDR3 DNA reads TGCAGCGTCCAACAGGGGAACACTGAAGCTTTCTTT. It is translated as CSVQQGNTEAFF. The full variable domain, with the rest looked up from reference TRBV29-1 and TRBJ1-1, is SAVISQKPSRDICQRGTSLTIQCQVDSQVTMMFWYRQQPGQSLTLIATANQGSEATYESGFVIDKFPISRPNLTFSTLTVSNMSPEDSSIYLCSVQQGNTEAFFGQGTRLTVV.